These 21 T cell receptor beta chains were all obtained from the same sample, sequenced in a study of blood T cells in healthy people across ages. A J-beta primer mix and a sample-barcoded 5' primer were used in a second PCR of roughly 7 to 12 cycles. Via MiXCR, TCRdb re-called the 5' RACE reads, giving one row per CDR3 protein. The sample contains about 800,000 distinct CDR3 sequences, more than 45% of which appear only once. Specimen: blood. The source of these receptors is a man in his thirties or forties in good health.

V usage is TRBV6-2 or TRBV6-3 and J usage is TRBJ2-6; D not certain. The CDR3 sequence is 14 residues long. In germline, CDR1 is MNHEY, CDR2 SVGEGT. Between the trimmed V and J ends, which lost 2 bases and 1 base, there was a span of 3 bases. The CDR3 coding sequence is TGTGCCAGCAGTTACCCTTCTGGGGCCAACGTCCTGACTTTC. This sequence encodes CASSYPSGANVLTF.

This clonotype appeared a single time. The chain recombines TRBV28 with TRBJ2-4, with unresolved D. The J call is in doubt because the DNA end fits TRBJ2-7 better. Per the germline V gene, CDR1 is MDHEN and CDR2 is SYDVKM. This CDR3 has 12 residues. DNA for the CDR3: TGTGCCAGCAGACCGTCCCTTGGCGAGCAGTACTTC. It codes for CASRPSLGEQYF.

V is TRBV4-1 and J is TRBJ1-1; no firm D call. Germline CDR1 and CDR2: MGHRA and YSYEKL. Trimming stripped 1 base from V and 6 bases from J, with 12 bases between. The CDR3 runs to 14 residues. The CDR3 region is CASSQVSVTPEAFF. Written as DNA, the CDR3 is TGCGCCAGCAGCCAAGTTTCAGTCACCCCTGAAGCTTTCTTT.

A note on this clonotype: Its ends do not fully match the called genes, so a read error is possible. The V and J genes are TRBV7-7 and TRBJ2-5, with D tentatively TRBD1 (5 bases). Germline V gives CDR1 SSHAT, CDR2 FNYEAQ (reference sequence). This CDR3 comprises 17 residues. CDR3 protein: CASSLGSAQGWWETQYF. CDR3 DNA: TGTGCTAGCAGCTTAGGAAGCGCCCAGGGTTGGTGGGAGACCCAGTACTTC.

The genes are TRBV29-1 and TRBJ2-3; no clear D gene. Trimming shortened V by 3 bases and J by 7 bases, and 14 bases separated the two germline ends. The CDR3 runs to 13 residues. Germline CDR1 is SQVTM and CDR2 is ANQGSEA. The CDR3 sequence is CSVDGLPRNTQYF. The CDR3 coding sequence is TGCAGCGTTGACGGCCTCCCGAGGAATACGCAGTATTTT.

A remark on this clonotype: Compared with germline, one end of the junction differs, possibly owing to a read error. The chain uses TRBV6-6 and TRBJ1-3; D is ambiguous. This CDR3 comprises 16 residues. Germline-derived CDR1 and CDR2 are MNHNY and SVGAGI (reference sequence). As DNA, the CDR3 is TGTGCCAGCAGTTACGTCCGGGCGGCTTCTGGAAATACCATATATTTT. Protein product: CASSYVRAASGNTIYF.

The chain joins TRBV6-6 to TRBJ2-6, with unresolved D. The CDR3 covers 15 residues. Deletions cut 2 bases from V and 0 bases from J, with 5 bases between. The germline V gene has CDR1 MNHNY and CDR2 SVGAGI (reference sequence). The CDR3: CASSYPGSGANVLTF. For the CDR3, the DNA is TGTGCCAGCAGTTACCCGGGCTCTGGGGCCAACGTCCTGACTTTC.

In the case of this clonotype: Mismatch with germline at one junction end may stem from a read error. J is TRBJ2-7 and V is TRBV28; TRBD2 is a possible D gene (5 bases). CDR1 is MDHEN, CDR2 SYDVKM, per germline. CDR3 length equals 14 residues. This CDR3 is CVSSTGMPSYEQYF. In DNA form, the CDR3 reads TGTGTCAGCAGCACCGGGATGCCGTCCTACGAGCAGTACTTC.

This sequence joins TRBV4-2 and TRBJ1-1; D possibly corresponds to TRBD1 (6 bases). The CDR3 sequence is 15 residues long. Trimming cost V 0 bases and J 0 bases, with 8 bases left between them. Germline V CDR1 and CDR2: LGHNA, YNFKEQ. This chain's CDR3 is CASSQDQGMNTEAFF. CDR3 nucleotide sequence: TGTGCCAGCAGCCAAGATCAGGGGATGAACACTGAAGCTTTCTTT.

J is TRBJ2-2 and V is TRBV6-2 or TRBV6-3, with D perhaps TRBD1 (5 bases). The V gene's germline CDR1 is MNHEY and CDR2 SVGEGT. The CDR3 loop spans 15 amino acids. Trimming took off 8 bases at V and 7 bases at J, with 20 bases between the two ends. CDR3 protein: CASGASHVGSGELFF. CDR3 in DNA: TGTGCCAGCGGGGCGTCACACGTTGGTAGCGGGGAGCTGTTTTTT.

CDR3 residues: CATSPGQGYEQYF. The CDR3 DNA sequence: TGTGCCACCTCTCCGGGACAGGGTTACGAGCAGTACTTC. The V call is TRBV6-6, the J call TRBJ2-7; the match to TRBD1 covers 9 bases. The CDR3 length is 13 residues. Germline V lookup: CDR1 MNHNY, CDR2 SVGAGI (reference sequence). V gave up 10 bases and J gave up 4 bases; unmatched junction bases: 8.

The chain carries TRBV20-1 and TRBJ2-5; 8 bases align to TRBD2. Germline loops: CDR1 DFQATT, CDR2 SNEGSKA (reference sequence). Unmatched junction bases numbered 8, after V lost 6 bases and J lost 2 bases. This CDR3 contains 14 residues. The CDR3 reads CSAPGLASQETQYF. CDR3 coding DNA: TGCAGTGCGCCCGGACTAGCTTCTCAAGAGACCCAGTACTTC.

This clonotype was detected only a few times. The chain couples TRBV6-2 or TRBV6-3 to TRBJ2-5, with TRBD2 identical over 7 bases. V gave up 4 bases and J gave up 5 bases; unmatched junction bases: 4. The CDR3 runs to 13 residues. Germline V gene data show CDR1 as MNHEY and CDR2 as SVGEGT. CDR3 amino acids: CASSFAGAETQYF. CDR3 nucleotide sequence: TGTGCCAGCAGTTTTGCGGGAGCGGAGACCCAGTACTTC.

This clonotype was seen a few times. The V gene is TRBV29-1, the J gene TRBJ2-3, with D possibly being TRBD1 (5 bases). Germline V gives CDR1 SQVTM, CDR2 ANQGSEA. Trimming pared 6 bases from V and 5 bases from J, leaving 12 bases between. This CDR3 spans 12 amino acids. The CDR3 DNA reads as TGCAGCGTCGGTACGACAGAAGATACGCAGTATTTT. This codes for CSVGTTEDTQYF.

CDR3 nucleotide sequence: TGTGCCAGCAGCTTAGGGGGCGGGTTAAGGTTTGCGGATACGCAGTATTTT. Amino acid sequence: CASSLGGGLRFADTQYF. V usage is TRBV7-2 and J usage is TRBJ2-3; D tentatively fits TRBD1 or TRBD2 (5 bases each). Per the germline V gene, CDR1 is SGHTA and CDR2 is FQGNSA. Deletions cut 1 base from V and 6 bases from J, with 20 bases between. The CDR3 sequence is 17 residues long. The variable domain in full, completed from reference TRBV7-2 and TRBJ2-3, reads GAGVSQSPSNKVTEKGKDVELRCDPISGHTALYWYRQSLGQGLEFLIYFQGNSAPDKSGLPSDRFSAERTGGSVSTLTIQRTQQEDSAVYLCASSLGGGLRFADTQYFGPGTRLTVL.

The chain recombines TRBV6-5 with TRBJ2-3; D possibly corresponds to TRBD1 (6 bases). CDR1 is MNHEY and CDR2 is SVGAGI in the germline V gene. V shed 4 bases and J shed 5 bases, with 16 bases lying between them. This CDR3 has 15 amino acids. The CDR3 DNA sequence: TGTGCCAGCAGTTTCCTTGGACAGAGCCTAGATACGCAGTATTTT. It translates to CASSFLGQSLDTQYF.

The V and J genes are TRBV20-1 and TRBJ1-2; D remains ambiguous. Germline CDR1 DFQATT, CDR2 SNEGSKA (reference sequence). This CDR3 spans 9 amino acids. V was cut by 5 bases and J by 12 bases, with 10 bases left in between. The chain's CDR3 is CSAPLGDTF. The DNA for the CDR3 is TGCAGTGCTCCCCTCGGGGACACCTTC.

The chain combines TRBV6-1 with TRBJ2-7, with D unclear. V was cut by 8 bases and J by 0 bases, with 11 bases left in between. The germline V gene encodes CDR1 MNHNS and CDR2 SASEGT. The CDR3 extends over 13 amino acids. The CDR3 here is CASWGSNSYEQYF. The CDR3 DNA is TGTGCCAGCTGGGGTAGCAACTCCTACGAGCAGTACTTC.

The V gene is TRBV4-2, the J gene TRBJ2-1; TRBD2 matches 7 bases. This CDR3 contains 17 residues. V was clipped by 0 bases and J by 2 bases; unmatched bases: 7. Germline loops: CDR1 LGHNA, CDR2 YNFKEQ. CDR3 sequence reads: CASSQDKGGRTYNEQFF. Written as DNA, the CDR3 is TGTGCCAGCAGCCAAGATAAAGGCGGGAGAACCTACAATGAGCAGTTCTTC.

The chain recombines TRBV6-5 with TRBJ1-4; the D gene is possibly TRBD1 (5 bases). V gave up 2 bases and J gave up 5 bases, with 12 bases separating them. Germline loops: CDR1 MNHEY, CDR2 SVGAGI. The CDR3 consists of 15 residues. The DNA for the CDR3 is TGTGCCAGCAGTTACGGTGGGGGGGGAAATGAAAAACTGTTTTTT. This encodes CASSYGGGGNEKLFF.

The chain links TRBV7-2 to TRBJ1-2, with 9 bases that match TRBD1. CDR3 length: 14 residues. V gave up 5 bases and J gave up 4 bases; unmatched junction bases: 5. Looked up from germline, CDR1 is SGHTA and CDR2 is FQGNSA. The CDR3: CASSRQGVRYGYTF. The CDR3 coding sequence is TGTGCCAGCAGCCGACAGGGGGTGCGCTATGGCTACACCTTC. The whole variable domain, remainder taken from reference TRBV7-2 and TRBJ1-2, is GAGVSQSPSNKVTEKGKDVELRCDPISGHTALYWYRQSLGQGLEFLIYFQGNSAPDKSGLPSDRFSAERTGGSVSTLTIQRTQQEDSAVYLCASSRQGVRYGYTFGSGTRLTVV.